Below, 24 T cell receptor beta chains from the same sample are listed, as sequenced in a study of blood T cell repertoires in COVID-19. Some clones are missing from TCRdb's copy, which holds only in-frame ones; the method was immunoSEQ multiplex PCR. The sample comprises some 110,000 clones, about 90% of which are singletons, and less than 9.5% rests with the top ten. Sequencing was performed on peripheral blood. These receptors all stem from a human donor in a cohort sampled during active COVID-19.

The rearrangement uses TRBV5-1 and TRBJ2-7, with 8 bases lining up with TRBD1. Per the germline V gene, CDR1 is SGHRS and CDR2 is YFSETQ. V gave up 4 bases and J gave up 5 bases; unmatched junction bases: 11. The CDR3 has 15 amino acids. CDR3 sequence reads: CASSPTGDRNNEQYF. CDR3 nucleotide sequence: TGCGCCAGCAGCCCTACGGGGGACAGGAATAACGAGCAGTACTTC.

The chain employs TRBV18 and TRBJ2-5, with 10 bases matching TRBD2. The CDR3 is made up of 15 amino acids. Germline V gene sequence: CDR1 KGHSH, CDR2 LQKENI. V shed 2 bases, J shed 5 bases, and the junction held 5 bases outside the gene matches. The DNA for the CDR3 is TGTGCCAGCTCACCATCAGCGGGAGGGCCGGAGACCCAGTACTTC. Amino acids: CASSPSAGGPETQYF.

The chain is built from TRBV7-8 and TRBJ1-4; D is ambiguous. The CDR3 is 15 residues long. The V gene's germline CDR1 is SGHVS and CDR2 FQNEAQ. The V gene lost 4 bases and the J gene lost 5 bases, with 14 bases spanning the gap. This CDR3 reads CASSSVGSLNEKLFF. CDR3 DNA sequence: TGTGCCAGCAGCTCCGTTGGGAGCCTAAATGAAAAACTGTTTTTT.

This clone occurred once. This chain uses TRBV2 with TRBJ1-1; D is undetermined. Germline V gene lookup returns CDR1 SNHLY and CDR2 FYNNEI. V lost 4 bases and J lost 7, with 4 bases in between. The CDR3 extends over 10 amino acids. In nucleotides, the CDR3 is TGTGCCAGCAGTGCCTATGAAGCTTTCTTT. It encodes CASSAYEAFF.

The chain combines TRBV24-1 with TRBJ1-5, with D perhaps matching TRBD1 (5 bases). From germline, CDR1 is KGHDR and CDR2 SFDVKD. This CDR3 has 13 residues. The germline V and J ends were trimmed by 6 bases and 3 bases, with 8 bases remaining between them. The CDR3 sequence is CATSKGSNQPQHF. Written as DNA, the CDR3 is TGTGCCACCAGTAAGGGGTCCAATCAGCCCCAGCATTTT.

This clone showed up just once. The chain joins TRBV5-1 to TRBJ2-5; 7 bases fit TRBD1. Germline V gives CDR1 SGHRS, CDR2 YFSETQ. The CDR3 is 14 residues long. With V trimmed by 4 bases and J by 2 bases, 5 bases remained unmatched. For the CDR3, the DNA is TGCGCCAGCAGCCCCCAGGGACAGCAAGAGACCCAGTACTTC. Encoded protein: CASSPQGQQETQYF.

The CDR3 sequence: CASTDNSGGNTIYF. The DNA for the CDR3 is TGTGCCAGTACTGATAATTCCGGGGGAAACACCATATATTTT. This chain links TRBV19 with TRBJ1-3, with D unresolved. V lost 7 bases and J lost 4, with 14 bases in between. The CDR3 length is 14 residues. The germline gives CDR1 LNHDA, CDR2 SQIVND (reference sequence). Looking up the rest from reference TRBV19 and TRBJ1-3 gives the full variable domain: DGGITQSPKYLFRKEGQNVTLSCEQNLNHDAMYWYRQDPGQGLRLIYYSQIVNDFQKGDIAEGYSVSREKKESFPLTVTSAQKNPTAFYLCASTDNSGGNTIYFGEGSWLTVV.

This chain's CDR3 is CAISERVSYNEQFF. The CDR3 DNA follows: TGTGCCATCAGTGAGCGGGTCTCCTACAATGAGCAGTTCTTC. The chain couples TRBV10-3 to TRBJ2-1; D is undetermined. Germline V lookup: CDR1 ENHRY, CDR2 SYGVKD. Trimming left V 2 bases short and J 0 bases short, with 5 bases between. The CDR3 covers 14 residues.

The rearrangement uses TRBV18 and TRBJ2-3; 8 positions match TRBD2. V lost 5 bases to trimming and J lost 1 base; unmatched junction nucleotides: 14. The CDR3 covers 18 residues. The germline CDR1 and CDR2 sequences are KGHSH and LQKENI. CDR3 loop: CASSRLAGPVLGTDTQYF. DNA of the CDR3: TGTGCCAGCTCAAGATTAGCGGGACCAGTCCTGGGCACAGATACGCAGTATTTT. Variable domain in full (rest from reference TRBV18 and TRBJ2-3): NAGVMQNPRHLVRRRGQEARLRCSPMKGHSHVYWYRQLPEEGLKFMVYLQKENIIDESGMPKERFSAEFPKEGPSILRIQQVVRGDSAAYFCASSRLAGPVLGTDTQYFGPGTRLTVL.

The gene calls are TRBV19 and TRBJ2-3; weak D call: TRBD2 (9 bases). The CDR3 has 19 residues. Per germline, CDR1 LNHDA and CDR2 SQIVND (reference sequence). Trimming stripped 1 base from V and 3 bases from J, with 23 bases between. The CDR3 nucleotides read TGTGCCAGTAGTATAGGGAGGGACAGGCCGAGCGGGAGGACAGATACGCAGTATTTT. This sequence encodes CASSIGRDRPSGRTDTQYF.

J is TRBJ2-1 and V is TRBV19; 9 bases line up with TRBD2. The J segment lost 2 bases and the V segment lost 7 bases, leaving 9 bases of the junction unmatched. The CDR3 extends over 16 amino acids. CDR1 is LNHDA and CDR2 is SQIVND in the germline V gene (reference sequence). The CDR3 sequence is CASTPAGGLTYNEQFF. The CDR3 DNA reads TGTGCCAGTACCCCCGCGGGGGGGCTTACCTACAATGAGCAGTTCTTC.

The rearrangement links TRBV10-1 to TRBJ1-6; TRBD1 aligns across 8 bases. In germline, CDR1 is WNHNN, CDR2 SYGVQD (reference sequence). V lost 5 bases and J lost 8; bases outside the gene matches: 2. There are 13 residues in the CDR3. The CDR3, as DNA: TGCGCCAGCAGTCCGACAGGGGATTCACCCCTCCACTTT. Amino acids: CASSPTGDSPLHF.

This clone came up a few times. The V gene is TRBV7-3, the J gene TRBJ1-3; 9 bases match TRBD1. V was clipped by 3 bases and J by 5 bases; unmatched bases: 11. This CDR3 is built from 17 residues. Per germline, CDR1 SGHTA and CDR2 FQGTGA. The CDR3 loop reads CASSLAGTGLGRNTIYF. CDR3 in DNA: TGTGCCAGCAGCTTGGCTGGGACAGGGTTAGGTAGAAACACCATATATTTT.

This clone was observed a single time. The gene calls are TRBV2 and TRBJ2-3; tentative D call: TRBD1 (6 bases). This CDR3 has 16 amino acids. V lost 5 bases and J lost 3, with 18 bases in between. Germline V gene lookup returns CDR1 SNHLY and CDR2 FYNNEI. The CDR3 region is CASSPKATRGTDTQYF. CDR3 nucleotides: TGTGCCAGCAGTCCCAAGGCGACGAGGGGGACAGATACGCAGTATTTT.

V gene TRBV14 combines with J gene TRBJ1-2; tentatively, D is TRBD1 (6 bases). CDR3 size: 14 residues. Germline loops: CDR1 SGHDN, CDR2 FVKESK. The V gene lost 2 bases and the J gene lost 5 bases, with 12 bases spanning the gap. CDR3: CASSQSDRGYGYTF. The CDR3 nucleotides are TGTGCCAGCAGCCAATCGGACAGAGGATATGGCTACACCTTC.

CDR3 coding DNA: TGTGCCAGCAGTCCCCTAGGGGGGGCTTTCGCCTACGAGCAGTACTTC. The encoded protein is CASSPLGGAFAYEQYF. This chain links TRBV5-5 with TRBJ2-7, with D possibly being TRBD2 (7 bases). This CDR3 has 16 amino acids. Trimming shortened V by 5 bases and J by 2 bases, and 20 bases separated the two germline ends. The germline gives CDR1 SGHKS, CDR2 YYEKEE (reference sequence).

The CDR3 DNA is TGTGCCAGCAGCTCTAGGGGATTGGACACCGGGGAGCTGTTTTTT. It yields the protein CASSSRGLDTGELFF. V gene TRBV5-4 combines with J gene TRBJ2-2; a weak D match, TRBD1 (5 bases). CDR1 SGHNT and CDR2 YYREEE come from the germline V gene (reference sequence). The CDR3 covers 15 residues. Between the trimmed V and J ends, which lost 3 bases and 3 bases, there was a span of 12 bases.

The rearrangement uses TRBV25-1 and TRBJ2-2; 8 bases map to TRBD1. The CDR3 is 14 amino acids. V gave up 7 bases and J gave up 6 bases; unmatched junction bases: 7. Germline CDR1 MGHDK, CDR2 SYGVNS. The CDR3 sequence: CASNGQGRAGELFF. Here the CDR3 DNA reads TGTGCCAGCAATGGACAGGGAAGAGCCGGGGAGCTGTTTTTT.

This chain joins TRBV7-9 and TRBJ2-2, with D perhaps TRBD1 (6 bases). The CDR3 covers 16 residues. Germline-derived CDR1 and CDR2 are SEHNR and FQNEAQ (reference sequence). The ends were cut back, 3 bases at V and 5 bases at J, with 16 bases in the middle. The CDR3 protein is CASSFPVLQGTGELFF. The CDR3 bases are TGTGCCAGCAGCTTCCCTGTCCTACAGGGAACCGGGGAGCTGTTTTTT.

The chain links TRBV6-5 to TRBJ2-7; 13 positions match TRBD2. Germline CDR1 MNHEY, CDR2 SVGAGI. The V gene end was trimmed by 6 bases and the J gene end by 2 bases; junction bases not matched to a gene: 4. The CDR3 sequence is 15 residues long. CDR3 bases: TGTGCCAGCAGCGCGACTAGCGGGGGGCCCTACGAGCAGTACTTC. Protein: CASSATSGGPYEQYF.

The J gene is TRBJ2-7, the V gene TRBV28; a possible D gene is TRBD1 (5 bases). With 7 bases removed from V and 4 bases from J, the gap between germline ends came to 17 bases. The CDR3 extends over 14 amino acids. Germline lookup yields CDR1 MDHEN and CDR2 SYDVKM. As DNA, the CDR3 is TGTGCCAGCACCATACATCAGGGAAGGTACGAGCAGTACTTC. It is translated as CASTIHQGRYEQYF.

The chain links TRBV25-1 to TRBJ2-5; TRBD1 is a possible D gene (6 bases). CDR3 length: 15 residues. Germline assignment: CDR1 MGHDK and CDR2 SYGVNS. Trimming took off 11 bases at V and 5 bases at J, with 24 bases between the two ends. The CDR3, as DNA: TGTGCCTGTGGGCGGCAGGGACATTACCGGGAGACCCAGTACTTC. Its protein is CACGRQGHYRETQYF.

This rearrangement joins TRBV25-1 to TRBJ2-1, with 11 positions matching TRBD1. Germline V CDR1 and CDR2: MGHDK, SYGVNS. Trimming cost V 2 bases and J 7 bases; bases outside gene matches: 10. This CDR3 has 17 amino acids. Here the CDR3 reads CASSEARGGQGANEQFF. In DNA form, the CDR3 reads TGTGCCAGCAGTGAAGCGAGGGGCGGACAGGGGGCGAATGAGCAGTTCTTC.

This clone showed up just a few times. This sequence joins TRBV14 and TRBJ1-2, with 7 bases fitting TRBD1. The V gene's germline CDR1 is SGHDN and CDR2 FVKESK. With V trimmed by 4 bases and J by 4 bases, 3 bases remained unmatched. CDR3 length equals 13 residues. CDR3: CASSRGQSYGYTF. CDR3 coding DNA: TGTGCCAGCAGCCGGGGACAGTCCTATGGCTACACCTTC.